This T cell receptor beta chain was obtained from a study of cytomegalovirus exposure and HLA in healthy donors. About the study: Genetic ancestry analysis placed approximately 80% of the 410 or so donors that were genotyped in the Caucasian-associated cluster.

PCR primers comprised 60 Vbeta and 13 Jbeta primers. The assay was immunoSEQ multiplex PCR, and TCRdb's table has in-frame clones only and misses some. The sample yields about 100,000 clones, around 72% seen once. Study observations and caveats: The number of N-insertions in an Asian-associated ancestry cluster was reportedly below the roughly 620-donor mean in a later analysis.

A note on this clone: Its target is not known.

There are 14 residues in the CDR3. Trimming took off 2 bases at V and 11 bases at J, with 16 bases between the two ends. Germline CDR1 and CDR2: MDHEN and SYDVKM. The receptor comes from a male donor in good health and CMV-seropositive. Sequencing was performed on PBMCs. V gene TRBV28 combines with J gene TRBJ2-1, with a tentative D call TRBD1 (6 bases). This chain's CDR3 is CASSLRSGVAKQFF. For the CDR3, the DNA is TGTGCCAGCAGTTTAAGGTCAGGGGTGGCCAAGCAGTTCTTC.